This TCR beta chain was sequenced in a study of T cell repertoires in cytomegalovirus infection. TCRdb analysed the reads with MiXCR anew, one entry per CDR3 protein. The table lists approximately 490,000 distinct CDR3 sequences, 11% of them singletons, with roughly a tenth in the top ten. Germline CDR1 is MNHNS and CDR2 is SASEGT. Trimming took 9 bases from V and 9 from J; bases not matched to a gene: 15. The CDR3 length is 15 residues. Ten or more counts support this clonotype. The origin of this receptor is a human donor in good health (CMV status not recorded). Some clones in this sample may be carry-over from other donors' samples. The sample consisted of PBMCs. The chain has TRBV6-1 and TRBJ2-1, with 9 positions matching TRBD2. The CDR3 protein is CASGGAGLALSEQFF. The CDR3 bases are TGTGCCAGTGGCGGAGCGGGACTAGCCCTTAGTGAGCAGTTCTTC.